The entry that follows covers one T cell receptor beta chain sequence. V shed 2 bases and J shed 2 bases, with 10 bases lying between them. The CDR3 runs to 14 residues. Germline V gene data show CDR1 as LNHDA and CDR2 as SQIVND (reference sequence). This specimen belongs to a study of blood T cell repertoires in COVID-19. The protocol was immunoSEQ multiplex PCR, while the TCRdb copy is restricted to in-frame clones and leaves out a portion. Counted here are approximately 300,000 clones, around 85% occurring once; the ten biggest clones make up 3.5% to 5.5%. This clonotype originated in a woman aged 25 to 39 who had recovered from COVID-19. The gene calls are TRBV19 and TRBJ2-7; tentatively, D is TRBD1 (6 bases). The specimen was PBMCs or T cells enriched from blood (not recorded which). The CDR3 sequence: CASSISGAAYEQYF. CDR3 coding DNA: TGTGCCAGTAGTATATCAGGGGCAGCCTACGAGCAGTACTTC.